The next 27 T cell receptor beta chains were all read from a single sample in a study of T cells after yellow fever vaccination. Each CDR3 protein gets one entry after TCRdb re-called the 5' RACE reads with MiXCR. The repertoire has approximately 300,000 distinct CDR3 sequences, about an eighth of them found once; the top ten carry roughly 0.5%. The starting material was CD4+ T cells sorted from PBMCs, obtained 45 days after the yellow fever booster vaccination. These receptors came from a man aged 25-45 years who received the YFV17D yellow fever vaccine.

The chain combines TRBV12-3 or TRBV12-4 with TRBJ2-1; 7 nucleotides line up with TRBD2. With 5 bases clipped from V and 7 bases from J, the junction kept 14 bases outside the gene matches. The CDR3 is 16 amino acids. The CDR3 bases are TGTGCCAGCAGTCCCCCCCCAGCGGGAATGTTTAATGAGCAGTTCTTC. Residues: CASSPPPAGMFNEQFF.

The CDR3 DNA follows: TGTGCCAGCTTCACCACGCGAGGGACAGATACGCAGTATTTT. Its protein is CASFTTRGTDTQYF. This sequence joins TRBV18 and TRBJ2-3, with a possible D match to TRBD2 (5 bases). V shed 7 bases and J shed 3 bases, with 14 bases lying between them. The CDR3 loop spans 14 amino acids. CDR1 and CDR2 (germline): KGHSH, LQKENI.

The chain employs TRBV5-1 and TRBJ2-1; D unclear. This CDR3 has 14 residues. Trimming left V 0 bases short and J 8 bases short, with 12 bases between. Germline V CDR1 and CDR2: SGHRS, YFSETQ. The CDR3 nucleotides are TGCGCCAGCAGCTTGGAATTAGCAGCCCATGAGCAGTTCTTC. Its protein product is CASSLELAAHEQFF.

This chain connects TRBV6-4 to TRBJ2-7; 11 bases fit TRBD2. This CDR3 contains 15 residues. V dropped 4 bases and J dropped 2; count of bases not matched to a gene: 4. Germline CDR1 reads MRHNA; CDR2 reads SNTAGT. The CDR3 protein is CASSAGTSGPYEQYF. CDR3 DNA sequence: TGTGCCAGCAGTGCCGGGACTAGCGGACCCTACGAGCAGTACTTC.

This rearrangement joins TRBV29-1 to TRBJ1-5; 9 nucleotides line up with TRBD1. Trimming took 5 bases from V and 4 from J; bases not matched to a gene: 3. CDR1 is SQVTM, CDR2 ANQGSEA, per germline. This CDR3 is 13 amino acids long. This CDR3 reads CSVLDRGNQPQHF. Here the CDR3 DNA reads TGCAGCGTTTTGGACAGGGGAAATCAGCCCCAGCATTTT.

This clonotype was detected many times. The chain employs TRBV5-1 and TRBJ2-7; D is undetermined. Trimming took 5 bases from V and 3 from J, leaving 9 bases between them. The CDR3 length is 12 residues. Germline V gene sequence: CDR1 SGHRS, CDR2 YFSETQ. The CDR3 bases are TGCGCCAGCAGTGACGGGCACTACGAGCAGTACTTC. Translating gives CASSDGHYEQYF. Together with reference TRBV5-1 and TRBJ2-7, the CDR3 gives the full variable domain: KAGVTQTPRYLIKTRGQQVTLSCSPISGHRSVSWYQQTPGQGLQFLFEYFSETQRNKGNFPGRFSGRQFSNSRSEMNVSTLELGDSALYLCASSDGHYEQYFGPGTRLTVT.

This clonotype was found a few times. The chain couples TRBV7-8 to TRBJ1-2; 9 bases are a match to TRBD1. Looked up from germline, CDR1 is SGHVS and CDR2 is FQNEAQ. The CDR3 contains 14 residues. V shed 5 bases, J shed 6 bases, and the junction held 7 bases outside the gene matches. The CDR3 reads CASSHTGGADGYTF. In DNA form, the CDR3 reads TGTGCCAGCAGCCACACAGGGGGCGCGGATGGCTACACCTTC.

This clonotype was counted many times. This chain connects TRBV5-1 to TRBJ1-1, with D unclear. This CDR3 spans 13 amino acids. V was clipped by 2 bases and J by 0 bases, with 5 bases between them. CDR1 and CDR2 from the germline V gene are SGHRS and YFSETQ. In DNA, the CDR3 is TGCGCCAGCAGCTTAAAAGTGAACACTGAAGCTTTCTTT. Its translation is CASSLKVNTEAFF.

A few counts support this clonotype. The chain combines TRBV11-3 with TRBJ2-1; D uncertain. The CDR3 length is 13 residues. V was cut by 3 bases and J by 6 bases, with 9 bases left in between. The germline CDR1 and CDR2 sequences are SGHNT and YENEEA. In nucleotides, the CDR3 is TGTGCCAGCAGCTTTTTCCCCGTCAATGAGCAGTTCTTC. Translated: CASSFFPVNEQFF.

This clonotype appeared a few times. This chain links TRBV20-1 with TRBJ2-2; no clear D. Trimming left V 0 bases short and J 9 bases short, with 11 bases between. The CDR3 runs to 13 residues. Germline CDR1 DFQATT, CDR2 SNEGSKA (reference sequence). The CDR3 protein is CSARDRSYRELFF. In DNA, the CDR3 is TGCAGTGCTAGAGATAGGAGCTACCGGGAGCTGTTTTTT.

The chain carries TRBV5-6 and TRBJ2-7; D gene uncertain. The length of the CDR3 is 13 residues. Germline assignment: CDR1 SGHDT and CDR2 YYEEEE. V was cut by 4 bases and J by 1 base, with 9 bases left in between. The CDR3 reads CASSGRLSYEQYF. DNA of the CDR3: TGTGCCAGCAGCGGCAGGCTATCCTACGAGCAGTACTTC.

The V call is TRBV5-6, the J call TRBJ2-7; 9 bases fit TRBD2. Trimming took 3 bases from V and 2 from J; bases not matched to a gene: 6. The CDR3 contains 15 residues. Germline V gives CDR1 SGHDT, CDR2 YYEEEE. The CDR3 region is CASSSSRLAAYEQYF. The CDR3 DNA follows: TGTGCCAGCAGCTCCAGCAGACTAGCGGCCTACGAGCAGTACTTC.

This clonotype was counted between two and nine times. The rearrangement links TRBV5-1 to TRBJ2-3, with D maybe TRBD1 (6 bases). This CDR3 contains 17 residues. The V gene's germline CDR1 is SGHRS and CDR2 YFSETQ. Trimming shortened V by 0 bases and J by 2 bases, and 16 bases separated the two germline ends. The CDR3 DNA follows: TGCGCCAGCAGCTTGGCCGGGACACGATCCCCCACAGATACGCAGTATTTT. This encodes CASSLAGTRSPTDTQYF.

This clonotype was recorded many times. A junction end diverges from the germline sequence, so it may reflect a read error. The CDR3 sequence is CASSLAGADTQYF. DNA for the CDR3: TGTGCCAGCAGCTTAGCGGGAGCAGATACGCAGTATTTT. This rearrangement joins TRBV12-3 or TRBV12-4 to TRBJ2-3, with 9 bases that match TRBD2. The CDR3 sequence is 13 residues long.

The CDR3 reads CASSRDYDSYEQYF. The CDR3, as DNA: TGTGCCAGCAGTCGGGACTACGACTCCTACGAGCAGTACTTC. The V and J genes are TRBV6-1 and TRBJ2-7, with 7 nucleotides matching TRBD2. The ends lost 5 bases at V and 0 bases at J; junction bases unmatched: 4. This CDR3 has 14 amino acids. Germline lookup yields CDR1 MNHNS and CDR2 SASEGT.

This clonotype was counted between two and nine times. The CDR3 sequence: CASSLGLALAKNIQYF. DNA for the CDR3: TGCGCCAGCAGCCTAGGACTAGCCCTAGCCAAAAACATTCAGTACTTC. This chain joins TRBV5-1 and TRBJ2-4, with TRBD2 matching over 8 bases. The germline V gene encodes CDR1 SGHRS and CDR2 YFSETQ. V shed 4 bases and J 0 bases; nucleotides not matched to a gene: 6. The CDR3 consists of 16 residues.

Ten or more counts support this clonotype. The chain has TRBV7-2 and TRBJ2-3; D is possibly TRBD1 (6 bases). This CDR3 contains 14 residues. The V gene's germline CDR1 is SGHTA and CDR2 FQGNSA. V dropped 1 base and J dropped 2 bases, with 7 bases sitting between them. For the CDR3, the DNA is TGTGCCAGCAGCTTAGGGGGGCCCACAGATACGCAGTATTTT. This gives the protein CASSLGGPTDTQYF.

This clonotype has a count of ten or more. The gene calls are TRBV28 and TRBJ1-2, with 9 bases lining up with TRBD1. The germline V gene has CDR1 MDHEN and CDR2 SYDVKM. The CDR3 has 13 amino acids. V was pared by 9 bases and J by 3 bases, with 5 bases of the junction left unmatched. The CDR3 nucleotides read TGTGCCAGTGGGACAGGGTTTTACTATGGCTACACCTTC. Its translation is CASGTGFYYGYTF.

V usage is TRBV15 and J usage is TRBJ2-3; perhaps TRBD1 as D (6 bases). The CDR3 totals 15 residues. Germline lookup yields CDR1 LNHNV and CDR2 YYDKDF (reference sequence). The V and J ends lost 2 bases and 6 bases respectively, with 15 bases between them. As DNA, the CDR3 is TGTGCCACCAGCAGACCGACAGGAGCCGGTGATACGCAGTATTTT. Protein sequence: CATSRPTGAGDTQYF.

The V call is TRBV5-1, the J call TRBJ1-1; possibly TRBD1 for D (6 bases). The CDR3 is made up of 14 amino acids. V was trimmed by 0 bases and J by 6 bases, leaving 12 bases between them. Germline assignment: CDR1 SGHRS and CDR2 YFSETQ. For the CDR3, the DNA is TGCGCCAGCAGCTTGGGTTACGAGGGGGCTGAAGCTTTCTTT. It encodes CASSLGYEGAEAFF.

This clonotype turned up a few times. The chain employs TRBV25-1 and TRBJ2-7, with D possibly matching TRBD1 (6 bases). Trimming removed 0 bases at V and 5 bases at J, with 23 bases between. Germline V CDR1 and CDR2: MGHDK, SYGVNS. This CDR3 region has 18 residues. CDR3 in DNA: TGTGCCAGCAGTGAATATATGGTTTCGGCAGGGGAAATCCACGAGCAGTACTTC. Its protein product is CASSEYMVSAGEIHEQYF.

This clonotype occurred many times. This chain joins TRBV20-1 and TRBJ2-5, with TRBD2 identical over 10 bases. CDR3 length equals 15 residues. The germline gives CDR1 DFQATT, CDR2 SNEGSKA (reference sequence). Losses at the gene ends were 3 bases for V and 5 bases for J; bases not matched to a gene: 9. CDR3 DNA: TGCAGTGCTAGGCGGTCTAGCGGGAGCGGGGAGACCCAGTACTTC. Translating it yields CSARRSSGSGETQYF.

This clonotype was seen more than once but under ten times. The V gene is TRBV7-2, the J gene TRBJ1-6, with D tentatively TRBD1 (5 bases). Between the trimmed V and J ends, which lost 4 bases and 8 bases, there was a span of 12 bases. Germline V gene data show CDR1 as SGHTA and CDR2 as FQGNSA. The CDR3 is 14 amino acids. This chain's CDR3 is CASSSSVGDSPLHF. The CDR3 DNA sequence: TGTGCCAGCAGCTCCTCGGTGGGGGATTCACCCCTCCACTTT.

This clonotype appeared a few times. The rearrangement uses TRBV20-1 and TRBJ1-2; 8 bases match TRBD1. This CDR3 spans 13 amino acids. J gave up 7 bases and V 1 base, and 5 bases lay outside the gene matches. In germline, CDR1 is DFQATT, CDR2 SNEGSKA (reference sequence). CDR3 nucleotide sequence: TGCAGTGCTAGAGGGACAGGGCTGGTTGGCTACACCTTC. Its protein product is CSARGTGLVGYTF.

The chain links TRBV20-1 to TRBJ2-3; 10 nucleotides match TRBD2. The V gene end was trimmed by 3 bases and the J gene end by 4 bases; junction bases not matched to a gene: 10. Germline V lookup: CDR1 DFQATT, CDR2 SNEGSKA (reference sequence). The CDR3 is made up of 16 amino acids. The CDR3 spells CSASVSGRKGADTQYF. The CDR3 nucleotides are TGCAGTGCTAGTGTTAGCGGGAGGAAAGGGGCAGATACGCAGTATTTT.

V gene TRBV4-3 combines with J gene TRBJ2-4; 8 bases align to TRBD2. The V segment lost 0 bases and the J segment 10 bases; nucleotides outside the gene matches: 14. Germline CDR1 LGHNA, CDR2 YSLEER. This CDR3 is 17 amino acids long. The CDR3 loop reads CASSQDLAGLRPQIQYF. DNA for the CDR3: TGCGCCAGCAGCCAAGATCTAGCGGGCCTCCGACCACAAATTCAGTACTTC.

This clonotype was seen more than once but under ten times. The CDR3 DNA is TGCAGTGCTAGCAGGGAAGATGGCTACACCTTC. It codes for CSASREDGYTF. The chain combines TRBV20-1 with TRBJ1-2; D perhaps matches TRBD1 (5 bases). V lost 3 bases and J 6 bases, leaving 8 bases between the germline ends. The CDR3 runs to 11 residues. The germline V gene has CDR1 DFQATT and CDR2 SNEGSKA (reference sequence).